A selection of T cell receptor beta chains follows, all from one sample in a study of beta chain features in type 1 diabetes. The data were produced by immunoSEQ multiplex PCR, yet TCRdb's version contains in-frame clones alone and is incomplete. The top ten hold 1.3% of the sample, which has 120,000 to 150,000 clones, more than 9% seen once. Sequenced material: naive CD4+ T cells from blood. These receptors all come from a man younger than 35 in good health. Each CDR3 is given with its conserved first and last residue. The D gene is left open where the match is weak. Some rows have no size entry. The others give once, few or many, or a class for an expanded clone.

clone size: NA
D gene: NA
J gene: TRBJ2-7
V gene: TRBV6-5
CDR3 protein: CASSYSKDPGEQYF
CDR3 DNA: TGTGCCAGCAGTTACTCGAAGGATCCGGGTGAGCAGTACTTC

clone size: NA
D gene: NA
J gene: TRBJ1-5
V gene: TRBV6-5
CDR3 protein: CASSYGGARQPQHF
CDR3 DNA: TGTGCCAGCAGTTACGGGGGGGCCCGTCAGCCCCAGCATTTT

clone size: few
D gene: TRBD2
J gene: TRBJ2-5
V gene: TRBV5-1
CDR3 protein: CASSDLSGGVQETQYF
CDR3 DNA: TGCGCCAGCAGCGACCTGAGCGGGGGGGTCCAAGAGACCCAGTACTTC

clone size: NA
D gene: TRBD2
J gene: TRBJ2-1
V gene: TRBV14
CDR3 protein: CASSFFRGGYNEQFF
CDR3 DNA: TGTGCCAGCAGCTTCTTTCGCGGGGGTTACAATGAGCAGTTCTTC

clone size: few
D gene: TRBD1
J gene: TRBJ2-7
V gene: TRBV18
CDR3 protein: CASSQSRDRASYEQYF
CDR3 DNA: TGTGCCAGCTCACAATCCCGGGACAGGGCGTCCTACGAGCAGTACTTC

clone size: NA
D gene: TRBD1
J gene: TRBJ1-6
V gene: TRBV4-1
CDR3 protein: CASSQVGGQGYNSPLHF
CDR3 DNA: TGCGCCAGCAGCCAAGTCGGCGGACAGGGCTATAATTCACCCCTCCACTTT

clone size: NA
D gene: NA
J gene: TRBJ2-5
V gene: TRBV9
CDR3 protein: CASSIEMYQETQYF
CDR3 DNA: TGTGCCAGCAGTATAGAGATGTACCAAGAGACCCAGTACTTC

clone size: NA
D gene: TRBD2
J gene: TRBJ2-1
V gene: TRBV28
CDR3 protein: CASTLAGIYNEQFF
CDR3 DNA: TGTGCCAGTACACTAGCGGGGATCTACAATGAGCAGTTCTTC

clone size: NA
D gene: NA
J gene: TRBJ2-6
V gene: TRBV6-5
CDR3 protein: CASKIEGANVLTF
CDR3 DNA: TGTGCCAGCAAAATTGAGGGGGCCAACGTCCTGACTTTC

clone size: few
D gene: TRBD1
J gene: TRBJ1-3
V gene: TRBV7-2
CDR3 protein: CASTIRQGTGNTIYF
CDR3 DNA: TGTGCCAGCACCATACGACAGGGGACGGGAAACACCATATATTTT

clone size: NA
D gene: TRBD2
J gene: TRBJ2-1
V gene: TRBV7-2
CDR3 protein: CASSRGGMGLAAYNEQFF
CDR3 DNA: TGTGCCAGCAGCCGGGGGGGGATGGGACTAGCGGCCTACAATGAGCAGTTCTTC

clone size: NA
D gene: TRBD2
J gene: TRBJ2-1
V gene: TRBV5-4
CDR3 protein: CASSLDSGGANEQFF
CDR3 DNA: TGTGCCAGCAGCTTGGATAGCGGGGGGGCGAACGAGCAGTTCTTC

clone size: NA
D gene: NA
J gene: TRBJ2-7
V gene: TRBV18
CDR3 protein: CASSPRENEQYF
CDR3 DNA: TGTGCCAGCTCACCAAGGGAGAACGAGCAGTACTTC

clone size: NA
D gene: NA
J gene: TRBJ1-5
V gene: TRBV7-9
CDR3 protein: CASSLRSESQHF
CDR3 DNA: TGTGCCAGCAGCTTACGGTCTGAGTCCCAGCATTTT

clone size: few
D gene: NA
J gene: TRBJ1-1
V gene: TRBV10-3
CDR3 protein: CAISELRRNTEAFF
CDR3 DNA: TGTGCCATCAGTGAGTTACGGAGGAACACTGAAGCTTTCTTT

clone size: few
D gene: TRBD2
J gene: TRBJ2-3
V gene: TRBV6-6
CDR3 protein: CASSGGLAGGDTQYF
CDR3 DNA: TGTGCCAGCAGTGGAGGACTAGCGGGGGGGGATACGCAGTATTTT

clone size: many
D gene: NA
J gene: TRBJ2-3
V gene: TRBV9
CDR3 protein: CASSVGGRSTDTQYF
CDR3 DNA: TGTGCCAGCAGCGTAGGCGGGCGTAGCACAGATACGCAGTATTTT

clone size: NA
D gene: NA
J gene: TRBJ1-5
V gene: TRBV19
CDR3 protein: CASSIDGRANQPQHF
CDR3 DNA: TGTGCCAGTAGTATAGACGGCAGGGCGAATCAGCCCCAGCATTTT

clone size: few
D gene: NA
J gene: TRBJ1-4
V gene: TRBV28
CDR3 protein: CASSLKGYTNEKLFF
CDR3 DNA: TGTGCCAGCAGTTTGAAGGGGTATACTAATGAAAAACTGTTTTTT

clone size: NA
D gene: NA
J gene: TRBJ2-7
V gene: TRBV18
CDR3 protein: CASSPPGTASSYEQYF
CDR3 DNA: TGTGCCAGCTCACCGCCCGGAACAGCCAGCTCCTACGAGCAGTACTTC

clone size: few
D gene: NA
J gene: TRBJ2-2
V gene: TRBV29-1
CDR3 protein: CSVEDVGQYTGELFF
CDR3 DNA: TGCAGCGTTGAAGATGTCGGACAGTACACCGGGGAGCTGTTTTTT

clone size: few
D gene: NA
J gene: TRBJ1-1
V gene: TRBV6-4
CDR3 protein: CASSEKQGTEAFF
CDR3 DNA: TGTGCCAGCAGTGAAAAACAGGGCACTGAAGCTTTCTTT